Described below is a single TCR beta chain sequence and its context. In the original workflow: Researchers report that nucleated cell counts were estimated from reference gene primer amplification. Profiling relied on immunoSEQ multiplex PCR, and the TCRdb table lists in-frame clones only, not all of them. That table is the source of V, J and clone size, and D and trimming were worked out from the DNA. The sample has more than 200,000 clones, approximately 87% seen once. This sample is part of a study of blood T cell repertoires in COVID-19. Across the whole study: The United States, Italy and Spain provided the acute and convalescent COVID-19 samples. PBMCs, B-cell-depleted T cells, or T cells were the source of the cDNA or gDNA that made up the material.

Sequencing was done on a sample of peripheral blood. This sequence was found in a woman in her seventies with active or convalescent COVID-19.

DNA for the CDR3: TGTGCCAGCAGTTCGGCGGGAGCGGGAGAACTTAATGAGCAGTTCTTC. Translating gives CASSSAGAGELNEQFF. The chain carries TRBV27 and TRBJ2-1; 8 bases agree with TRBD2. The germline CDR1 and CDR2 sequences are MNHEY and SMNVEV (reference sequence). The CDR3 spans 16 residues. The V and J ends lost 4 bases and 7 bases, in that order; junction bases with no gene match: 12.